The next 18 T cell receptor beta chains were all read from a single sample in a study of shared clonotypes between healthy human individuals. TCRdb's copy holds only in-frame clones and misses some; the assay was immunoSEQ multiplex PCR. The table lists roughly 600,000 clones, 98% of them singletons. Terminally differentiated effector memory CD45RA+ cells were excluded from the naive CD8 cells, which were CD45RO-negative and positively selected for CCR7. The sample comprised naive CD8+ T cells sorted from blood. These receptors came from a man aged 25-40 years in good health.

Details on this clone: Within the sample, other DNA sequences also encode this same CDR3. The chain has TRBV6-1 and TRBJ1-5, with D unclear. V shed 3 bases and J shed 2 bases, with 2 bases lying between them. Per the germline V gene, CDR1 is MNHNS and CDR2 is SASEGT. This CDR3 contains 12 residues. CDR3 nucleotides: TGTGCCAGCAGTGACGGCAATCAGCCCCAGCATTTT. Amino acid sequence: CASSDGNQPQHF.

The CDR3 sequence is CASSLVRLEQYF. The CDR3 DNA is TGTGCCAGCAGCTTAGTCCGTCTCGAGCAGTACTTC. This chain uses TRBV7-2 with TRBJ2-7; D gene ambiguous. V was clipped by 1 base and J by 6 bases, with 7 bases between them. Germline V gene sequence: CDR1 SGHTA, CDR2 FQGNSA. The CDR3 sequence is 12 residues long.

The genes are TRBV15 and TRBJ2-5; a weak D match, TRBD2 (6 bases). V was pared by 8 bases and J by 3 bases, with 10 bases between. The CDR3 is made up of 12 amino acids. Germline V gives CDR1 LNHNV, CDR2 YYDKDF (reference sequence). The CDR3 here is CATLGGEETQYF. The CDR3 DNA reads as TGTGCCACCCTCGGGGGAGAAGAGACCCAGTACTTC.

The V gene is TRBV25-1, the J gene TRBJ2-1, with 7 bases lining up with TRBD2. The CDR3 covers 15 residues. Germline CDR1 reads MGHDK; CDR2 reads SYGVNS. V shed 4 bases and J 2 bases; nucleotides not matched to a gene: 5. The CDR3 reads CASSAGGGTYNEQFF. Written as DNA, the CDR3 is TGTGCCAGCAGTGCCGGCGGGGGTACCTACAATGAGCAGTTCTTC.

V usage is TRBV6-1 and J usage is TRBJ1-2, with D unresolved. Trimming removed 2 bases at V and 4 bases at J, with 20 bases between. CDR1 is MNHNS and CDR2 is SASEGT in the germline V gene. The CDR3 is 17 amino acids. The DNA of the CDR3 is TGTGCCAGCAGTGAAAGGCAGGTAGTGAACTTTCTCTATGGCTACACCTTC. It encodes CASSERQVVNFLYGYTF.

This clone appeared once. The chain combines TRBV9 with TRBJ1-1, with 12 bases lining up with TRBD1. Germline lookup yields CDR1 SGDLS and CDR2 YYNGEE. This CDR3 has 18 residues. J was trimmed by 0 bases and V by 0 bases; bases with no gene match: 6. CDR3 in DNA: TGTGCCAGCAGCGTAGAGCCGGGACAGGGGGCCTTGAACACTGAAGCTTTCTTT. Its translation: CASSVEPGQGALNTEAFF.

V gene TRBV27 combines with J gene TRBJ2-7; D is possibly TRBD2 (6 bases). V lost 6 bases to trimming and J lost 3 bases, with 15 bases between them. Germline V CDR1 and CDR2: MNHEY, SMNVEV (reference sequence). The CDR3 covers 14 residues. The CDR3: CASSPRYGSYEQYF. For the CDR3, the DNA is TGTGCCAGCAGCCCCCGCTACGGGAGCTACGAGCAGTACTTC.

Notes on this clone: This CDR3 is also generated by other DNA sequences in the sample. V gene TRBV28 combines with J gene TRBJ1-3; no clear D gene. V lost 1 base and J 0 bases, leaving 10 bases between the germline ends. Germline V gene data show CDR1 as MDHEN and CDR2 as SYDVKM. The CDR3 contains 16 residues. The CDR3 here is CASSLYGDSSGNTIYF. The CDR3 coding sequence is TGTGCCAGCAGTTTATATGGGGATTCCTCTGGAAACACCATATATTTT.

The V call is TRBV10-3, the J call TRBJ1-2; 8 nucleotides match TRBD1. This CDR3 is 17 amino acids long. Per germline, CDR1 ENHRY and CDR2 SYGVKD. Trimming removed 6 bases from V and 2 bases from J; junction bases left unmatched: 14. DNA for the CDR3: TGTGCCATCAGAGTGGGACAGGCGGGAGCCCGAAACTATGGCTACACCTTC. As protein: CAIRVGQAGARNYGYTF.

The rearrangement joins TRBV6-5 to TRBJ1-1; weak D call: TRBD1 (6 bases). Germline V gene sequence: CDR1 MNHEY, CDR2 SVGAGI. This CDR3 has 13 residues. V dropped 4 bases and J dropped 3 bases, with 9 bases sitting between them. CDR3 bases: TGTGCCAGCAGTTTTTACAGGGACACTGAAGCTTTCTTT. This codes for CASSFYRDTEAFF.

This clone was counted a few times. The sample has other DNA sequences that encode this CDR3 too. The gene calls are TRBV27 and TRBJ2-2; D is unresolved. The V end lost 2 bases, the J end lost 2 bases, and 0 bases lay between the germline ends. CDR3 length equals 12 residues. Germline CDR1 MNHEY, CDR2 SMNVEV (reference sequence). The CDR3 reads CASSLNTGELFF. CDR3 bases: TGTGCCAGCAGTTTAAACACCGGGGAGCTGTTTTTT.

The V and J genes are TRBV27 and TRBJ1-5, with D perhaps TRBD1 (6 bases). The CDR3 loop spans 16 amino acids. CDR1 is MNHEY and CDR2 is SMNVEV in the germline V gene (reference sequence). Trimming left V 5 bases short and J 0 bases short, with 14 bases between. CDR3 nucleotide sequence: TGTGCCAGCAGTCCCCTTTCAGGGGATAGCAATCAGCCCCAGCATTTT. Its translation: CASSPLSGDSNQPQHF.

The genes are TRBV5-1 and TRBJ2-7; D might be TRBD1 or TRBD2, each matching 5 bases. Trimming took off 5 bases at V and 2 bases at J, with 14 bases between the two ends. Germline-derived CDR1 and CDR2 are SGHRS and YFSETQ. The length of the CDR3 is 14 residues. The DNA of the CDR3 is TGCGCCAGCAGGAAAGCCGGGACCGCCTACGAGCAGTACTTC. As protein: CASRKAGTAYEQYF.

The rearrangement links TRBV13 to TRBJ2-7, with D unclear. The germline gives CDR1 PRHDT, CDR2 FYEKMQ (reference sequence). V lost 3 bases, J lost 0 bases, and 9 bases lay in between. The CDR3 contains 14 residues. CDR3 protein: CASSFGQSSYEQYF. The CDR3 region has the DNA TGTGCCAGCAGCTTTGGCCAGAGCTCCTACGAGCAGTACTTC.

CDR3 DNA sequence: TGTGCCAGCTCACCCATGGGGGCCGATTCCCTGGTGGACGGGGAGCTGTTTTTT. It yields the protein CASSPMGADSLVDGELFF. This sequence joins TRBV18 and TRBJ2-2; tentatively, D is TRBD1 (6 bases). V was clipped by 3 bases and J by 7 bases, with 24 bases between them. The CDR3 spans 18 residues. Germline V gives CDR1 KGHSH, CDR2 LQKENI. Using reference TRBV18 and TRBJ2-2 for the parts outside the CDR3, the full variable domain is NAGVMQNPRHLVRRRGQEARLRCSPMKGHSHVYWYRQLPEEGLKFMVYLQKENIIDESGMPKERFSAEFPKEGPSILRIQQVVRGDSAAYFCASSPMGADSLVDGELFFGEGSRLTVL.

This chain uses TRBV13 with TRBJ2-1; D gene uncertain. The CDR3 sequence is 13 residues long. Germline V lookup: CDR1 PRHDT, CDR2 FYEKMQ (reference sequence). Between the trimmed V and J ends, which lost 4 bases and 15 bases, there was a span of 19 bases. The CDR3 coding sequence is TGTGCCAGCAGCTCCGAGGTCCCCGACTGGCCGTTCTTC. This gives the protein CASSSEVPDWPFF.

The chain carries TRBV27 and TRBJ2-1, with 8 bases lining up with TRBD1. Trimming cost V 0 bases and J 6 bases; bases outside gene matches: 1. Germline values: CDR1 MNHEY, CDR2 SMNVEV (reference sequence). CDR3 length: 14 residues. CDR3 sequence (DNA): TGTGCCAGCAGTTTATCGACAGGGGCCAATGAGCAGTTCTTC. Its translation: CASSLSTGANEQFF.

CDR3 sequence reads: CASSPRLAGKQRFF. CDR3 in DNA: TGTGCCAGCAGTCCTCGACTAGCGGGAAAGCAGCGGTTCTTC. The chain joins TRBV27 to TRBJ2-1; 11 positions match TRBD2. Germline V CDR1 and CDR2: MNHEY, SMNVEV (reference sequence). V was pared by 5 bases and J by 15 bases, with 12 bases of the junction left unmatched. This CDR3 contains 14 residues.